These 24 T cell receptor beta chains were sequenced from one sample in a study of CD8+ T cells in alopecia areata. RNA was isolated and reverse transcribed to cDNA, the sequencing template. Only in-frame clones appear in the TCRdb table, and some are missing; sequencing was by immunoSEQ multiplex PCR. The sample lists 130,000 or so clones; approximately 86% were seen once. Stated treatment: oral pan-JAK inhibitor, 5-10 mg twice daily. Sequences were derived from CD8+ T cells sorted from blood, sampled at week 4, from a patient treated with tofacitinib. The receptors were gathered from a human donor with alopecia areata.

The V call is TRBV4-1, the J call TRBJ2-7; D is possibly TRBD2 (5 bases). Trimming left V 0 bases short and J 2 bases short, with 14 bases between. This CDR3 contains 16 residues. Per germline, CDR1 MGHRA and CDR2 YSYEKL. The CDR3 is CASSQDRNGGTYEQYF. CDR3 coding DNA: TGCGCCAGCAGCCAAGATCGAAACGGAGGAACCTACGAGCAGTACTTC.

The V and J genes are TRBV11-1 and TRBJ2-7; TRBD1 aligns across 8 bases. Germline V gives CDR1 SGHAT, CDR2 FQDESV (reference sequence). V trimming: 5 bases; J trimming: 0 bases; junction bases outside the gene matches: 9. The CDR3 extends over 16 amino acids. The CDR3 region has the DNA TGTGCCAGCAGCCCCGGCAGGGGGCCAAGCTCCTACGAGCAGTACTTC. It codes for CASSPGRGPSSYEQYF.

This clone has only a few counts. This chain uses TRBV6-1 with TRBJ1-1; TRBD1 is a possible D gene (5 bases). Deletions cut 3 bases from V and 1 base from J, with 6 bases between. The CDR3 is made up of 13 amino acids. The germline V gene has CDR1 MNHNS and CDR2 SASEGT. The CDR3 region has the DNA TGTGCCAGCAGTGACAGGGAGAACACTGAAGCTTTCTTT. Translation: CASSDRENTEAFF.

J is TRBJ1-2 and V is TRBV7-3; no reliable D call. Trimming removed 3 bases at V and 2 bases at J, with 7 bases between. CDR3 length equals 13 residues. CDR1 is SGHTA, CDR2 FQGTGA, per germline. CDR3 in DNA: TGTGCCAGCAGCTTTGGCGGAAACTATGGCTACACCTTC. This codes for CASSFGGNYGYTF. Full variable domain (rest looked up from reference TRBV7-3 and TRBJ1-2): GAGVSQTPSNKVTEKGKYVELRCDPISGHTALYWYRQSLGQGPEFLIYFQGTGAADDSGLPNDRFFAVRPEGSVSTLKIQRTERGDSAVYLCASSFGGNYGYTFGSGTRLTVV.

This rearrangement joins TRBV29-1 to TRBJ2-3; a weak D match, TRBD1 (5 bases). The V end lost 5 bases, the J end lost 0 bases, and 21 bases lay between the germline ends. CDR1 is SQVTM, CDR2 ANQGSEA, per germline. This CDR3 contains 17 residues. The CDR3 sequence is CSVNPGMVADSTDTQYF. CDR3 DNA sequence: TGCAGCGTTAATCCAGGGATGGTGGCTGATAGCACAGATACGCAGTATTTT.

The genes are TRBV9 and TRBJ2-7; a possible D gene is TRBD1 (5 bases). Trimming took off 0 bases at V and 6 bases at J, with 13 bases between the two ends. The CDR3 sequence is 14 residues long. CDR1 and CDR2 from the germline V gene are SGDLS and YYNGEE. The DNA of the CDR3 is TGTGCCAGCAGCGTAGGGGTACAGGCGGTCGAGCAGTACTTC. Residues: CASSVGVQAVEQYF.

V is TRBV7-9 and J is TRBJ2-7; 8 bases map to TRBD1. The V gene's germline CDR1 is SEHNR and CDR2 FQNEAQ (reference sequence). The V segment lost 2 bases and the J segment 4 bases; nucleotides outside the gene matches: 10. The CDR3 is made up of 16 amino acids. CDR3 DNA sequence: TGTGCCAGCAGCTTAAGGGGACAGGATTATCGGTACGAGCAGTACTTC. Encoded protein: CASSLRGQDYRYEQYF. The whole variable domain, filled in from reference TRBV7-9 and TRBJ2-7, reads DTGVSQNPRHKITKRGQNVTFRCDPISEHNRLYWYRQTLGQGPEFLTYFQNEAQLEKSRLLSDRFSAERPKGSFSTLEIQRTEQGDSAMYLCASSLRGQDYRYEQYFGPGTRLTVT.

This sequence joins TRBV27 and TRBJ1-1; possible D gene TRBD1, 6 bases. CDR3 length: 11 residues. The V and J ends lost 8 bases and 10 bases respectively, with 14 bases between them. Looked up from germline, CDR1 is MNHEY and CDR2 is SMNVEV (reference sequence). This chain's CDR3 is CASYEGGRAFF. CDR3 nucleotides: TGTGCCAGCTATGAGGGGGGTCGAGCTTTCTTT.

The table lists this clone with a count of one. This sample includes further DNA sequences coding for the same CDR3. This chain links TRBV29-1 with TRBJ2-7; D uncertain. Germline V CDR1 and CDR2: SQVTM, ANQGSEA. Trimming shortened V by 0 bases and J by 1 base, and 4 bases separated the two germline ends. The CDR3 totals 12 residues. As DNA, the CDR3 is TGCAGCGTTGAAGAGGGGTCCTACGAGCAGTACTTC. Translation gives CSVEEGSYEQYF.

The chain has TRBV29-1 and TRBJ2-7; D is ambiguous. This CDR3 is built from 11 residues. V was cut by 4 bases and J by 3 bases, with 7 bases left in between. Germline CDR1 reads SQVTM; CDR2 reads ANQGSEA. The CDR3 DNA reads as TGCAGCGTTGTTTGGGACTACGAGCAGTACTTC. This encodes CSVVWDYEQYF.

This chain links TRBV13 with TRBJ2-2, with 7 bases fitting TRBD2. The germline V gene encodes CDR1 PRHDT and CDR2 FYEKMQ (reference sequence). Losses at the gene ends were 2 bases for V and 0 bases for J; bases not matched to a gene: 3. The CDR3 has 16 residues. Written as DNA, the CDR3 is TGTGCCAGCAGCTTAACGGGGGGAACGAACACCGGGGAGCTGTTTTTT. Its protein is CASSLTGGTNTGELFF.

The rearrangement joins TRBV5-4 to TRBJ2-1; D is ambiguous. The germline V and J ends were trimmed by 2 bases and 3 bases, with 3 bases remaining between them. This CDR3 spans 12 amino acids. The V gene's germline CDR1 is SGHNT and CDR2 YYREEE (reference sequence). The CDR3: CASSFYYNEQFF. The CDR3 DNA reads as TGTGCCAGCAGCTTCTACTACAATGAGCAGTTCTTC.

This clone has more than one count but fewer than ten. V usage is TRBV27 and J usage is TRBJ2-3; D is perhaps TRBD2 (5 bases). The CDR3 spans 14 residues. The germline CDR1 and CDR2 sequences are MNHEY and SMNVEV (reference sequence). V shed 3 bases and J shed 1 base, with 8 bases lying between them. The CDR3 loop is CASSFSGGTDTQYF. As DNA, the CDR3 is TGTGCCAGCAGTTTCAGCGGAGGCACAGATACGCAGTATTTT.

This clone was detected a few times. V gene TRBV4-2 combines with J gene TRBJ2-5; possibly TRBD2 for D (6 bases). Germline V gene data show CDR1 as LGHNA and CDR2 as YNFKEQ. There are 14 residues in the CDR3. Trimming shortened V by 4 bases and J by 2 bases, and 11 bases separated the two germline ends. CDR3 region: CASSRIGGQETQYF. As DNA, the CDR3 is TGTGCCAGCAGCCGGATCGGGGGTCAAGAGACCCAGTACTTC.

The CDR3 nucleotides read TGCAGCGTTGACGGGGTGAACACTGAAGCTTTCTTT. Protein product: CSVDGVNTEAFF. The chain is built from TRBV29-1 and TRBJ1-1; D is ambiguous. Per germline, CDR1 SQVTM and CDR2 ANQGSEA. The CDR3 is 12 amino acids. With 3 bases removed from V and 0 bases from J, the gap between germline ends came to 5 bases.

The chain is built from TRBV5-1 and TRBJ2-7; a possible D gene is TRBD2 (6 bases). This CDR3 spans 13 amino acids. Germline V gene lookup returns CDR1 SGHRS and CDR2 YFSETQ. Trimming shortened V by 2 bases and J by 5 bases, and 11 bases separated the two germline ends. The CDR3 reads CASSFPGGDEQYF. The CDR3 coding sequence is TGCGCCAGCAGCTTCCCAGGAGGGGACGAGCAGTACTTC.

The chain couples TRBV29-1 to TRBJ2-3; D possibly corresponds to TRBD2 (6 bases). With 0 bases removed from V and 5 bases from J, the gap between germline ends came to 18 bases. The CDR3 consists of 16 residues. Germline V gene sequence: CDR1 SQVTM, CDR2 ANQGSEA. Here the CDR3 reads CSVEDLPGLQRDTQYF. DNA for the CDR3: TGCAGCGTTGAAGACCTTCCGGGACTGCAAAGAGATACGCAGTATTTT.

This chain links TRBV27 with TRBJ2-2, with a weak D call TRBD2 (6 bases). Trimming cost V 10 bases and J 5 bases, with 17 bases left between them. The CDR3 runs 14 residues. Germline loops: CDR1 MNHEY, CDR2 SMNVEV (reference sequence). CDR3 residues: CATAPGDGTGELFF. The CDR3 region has the DNA TGTGCCACCGCCCCGGGGGACGGAACCGGGGAGCTGTTTTTT.

The genes are TRBV18 and TRBJ2-6, with 8 bases aligning to TRBD1. Trimming removed 3 bases from V and 0 bases from J; junction bases left unmatched: 4. Germline lookup yields CDR1 KGHSH and CDR2 LQKENI. This CDR3 is built from 17 residues. CDR3 coding DNA: TGTGCCAGCTCACCCCGGGACAGGCGCTCTGGGGCCAACGTCCTGACTTTC. Its translation is CASSPRDRRSGANVLTF.

This clone has a single count. V gene TRBV29-1 combines with J gene TRBJ2-2; 11 nucleotides align to TRBD1. J gave up 5 bases and V 4 bases, and 3 bases lay outside the gene matches. The CDR3 extends over 14 amino acids. The germline V gene encodes CDR1 SQVTM and CDR2 ANQGSEA. The CDR3 DNA reads TGCAGCGTTGTTGGGACAGGGGGAACCGGGGAGCTGTTTTTT. Translating it yields CSVVGTGGTGELFF.

The chain combines TRBV9 with TRBJ2-2; 7 bases align to TRBD2. The V gene's germline CDR1 is SGDLS and CDR2 YYNGEE. V dropped 3 bases and J dropped 2; count of bases not matched to a gene: 10. The CDR3 is 17 amino acids. The CDR3: CASSASLPGGNTGELFF. Written as DNA, the CDR3 is TGTGCCAGCAGCGCCTCCCTCCCGGGAGGTAACACCGGGGAGCTGTTTTTT.

J is TRBJ2-7 and V is TRBV4-1; D ambiguous. The germline CDR1 and CDR2 sequences are MGHRA and YSYEKL. V was pared by 0 bases and J by 3 bases, with 12 bases between. This CDR3 has 15 amino acids. This chain's CDR3 is CASSQESRPVYEQYF. The CDR3, as DNA: TGCGCCAGCAGCCAAGAGAGCAGGCCTGTCTACGAGCAGTACTTC.

The chain couples TRBV27 to TRBJ2-7; D is possibly TRBD2 (6 bases). This CDR3 has 14 residues. V was shortened by 4 bases and J by 7 bases, with 17 bases between the two germline ends. Germline V CDR1 and CDR2: MNHEY, SMNVEV (reference sequence). The CDR3 loop reads CASSWGGTLGEQYF. In DNA, the CDR3 is TGTGCCAGCAGTTGGGGCGGGACTTTGGGGGAGCAGTACTTC.

The V gene is TRBV11-2, the J gene TRBJ1-4; D gene ambiguous. CDR1 is SGHAT, CDR2 FQNNGV, per germline. The germline V and J ends were trimmed by 2 bases and 6 bases, with 10 bases remaining between them. CDR3 length: 14 residues. The CDR3 loop is CASSLSASDEKLFF. In nucleotides, the CDR3 is TGTGCCAGCAGCTTATCTGCGTCCGATGAAAAACTGTTTTTT.